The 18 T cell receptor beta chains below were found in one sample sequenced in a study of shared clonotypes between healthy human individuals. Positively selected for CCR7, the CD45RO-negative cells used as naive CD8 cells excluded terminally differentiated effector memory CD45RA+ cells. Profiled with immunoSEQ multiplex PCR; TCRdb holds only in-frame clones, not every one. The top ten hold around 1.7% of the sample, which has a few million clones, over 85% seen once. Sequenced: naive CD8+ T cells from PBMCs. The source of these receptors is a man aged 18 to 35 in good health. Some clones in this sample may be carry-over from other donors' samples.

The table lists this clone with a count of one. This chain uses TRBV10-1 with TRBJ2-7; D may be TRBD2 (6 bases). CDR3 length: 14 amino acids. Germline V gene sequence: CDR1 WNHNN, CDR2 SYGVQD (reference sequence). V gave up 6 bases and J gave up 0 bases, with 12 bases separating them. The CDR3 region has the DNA TGCGCCAGCAGCCGAAGCGGGTCCTCCTACGAGCAGTACTTC. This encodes CASSRSGSSYEQYF.

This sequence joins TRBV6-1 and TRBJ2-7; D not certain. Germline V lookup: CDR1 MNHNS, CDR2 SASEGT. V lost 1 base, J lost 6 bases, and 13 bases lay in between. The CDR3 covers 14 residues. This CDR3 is CASSEVRHLLEQYF. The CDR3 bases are TGTGCCAGCAGTGAAGTTCGCCACCTGCTCGAGCAGTACTTC.

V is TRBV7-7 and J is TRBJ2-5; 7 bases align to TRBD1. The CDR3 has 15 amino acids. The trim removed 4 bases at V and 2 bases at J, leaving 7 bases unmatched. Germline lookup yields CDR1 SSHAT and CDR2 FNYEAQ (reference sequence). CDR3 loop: CASSSWDRDQETQYF. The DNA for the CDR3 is TGTGCCAGCAGCTCATGGGACAGAGATCAAGAGACCCAGTACTTC.

This chain's CDR3 is CASRWEGPNEQFF. CDR3 DNA sequence: TGTGCCAGCAGGTGGGAGGGGCCCAATGAGCAGTTCTTC. The rearrangement joins TRBV6-6 to TRBJ2-1, with 7 nucleotides matching TRBD2. Germline loops: CDR1 MNHNY, CDR2 SVGAGI (reference sequence). This CDR3 is built from 13 residues. The V gene end was trimmed by 6 bases and the J gene end by 6 bases; junction bases not matched to a gene: 5.

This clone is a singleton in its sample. In DNA, the CDR3 is TGTGCCAGCAGTGAAGCCAGACCGGAGACCTACGAGCAGTACTTC. Protein: CASSEARPETYEQYF. This chain connects TRBV2 to TRBJ2-7; D not resolved. The V gene's germline CDR1 is SNHLY and CDR2 FYNNEI. The CDR3 has 15 residues. Trimming left V 0 bases short and J 2 bases short, with 11 bases between.

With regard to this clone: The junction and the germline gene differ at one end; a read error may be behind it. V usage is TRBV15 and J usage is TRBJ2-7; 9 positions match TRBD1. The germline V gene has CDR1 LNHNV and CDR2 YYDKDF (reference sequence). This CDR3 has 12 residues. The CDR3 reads CATSSGTGKRRF. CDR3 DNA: TGTGCCACCAGCAGTGGGACAGGGAAACGTCGCTTC.

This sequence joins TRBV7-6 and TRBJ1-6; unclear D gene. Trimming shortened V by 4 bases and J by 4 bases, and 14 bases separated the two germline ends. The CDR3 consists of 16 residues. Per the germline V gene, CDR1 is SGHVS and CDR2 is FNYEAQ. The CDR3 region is CASSSLVKGYNSPLHF. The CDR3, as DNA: TGTGCCAGCAGCTCCTTGGTCAAGGGTTATAATTCACCCCTCCACTTT.

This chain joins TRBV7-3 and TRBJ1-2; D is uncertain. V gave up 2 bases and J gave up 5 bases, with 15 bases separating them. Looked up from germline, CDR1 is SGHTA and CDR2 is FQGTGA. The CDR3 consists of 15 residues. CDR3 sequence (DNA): TGTGCCAGCAGCTTATCGTCCCGGACGGGTTATGGCTACACCTTC. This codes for CASSLSSRTGYGYTF.

The CDR3 protein is CASSLDLAGGPEDTQYF. In DNA, the CDR3 is TGTGCCAGCAGCCTGGACCTAGCGGGAGGGCCGGAAGATACGCAGTATTTT. The chain joins TRBV7-2 to TRBJ2-3; TRBD2 matches 12 bases. The germline V gene encodes CDR1 SGHTA and CDR2 FQGNSA. Germline trimming cut 5 bases from V and 5 bases from J; bases unmatched to any gene: 11. The CDR3 has 17 residues.

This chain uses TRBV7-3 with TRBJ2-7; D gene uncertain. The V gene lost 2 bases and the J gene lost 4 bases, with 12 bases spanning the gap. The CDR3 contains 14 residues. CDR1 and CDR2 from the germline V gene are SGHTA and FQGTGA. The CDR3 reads CASSLASAWYEQYF. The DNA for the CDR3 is TGTGCCAGCAGCTTAGCGTCCGCTTGGTACGAGCAGTACTTC.

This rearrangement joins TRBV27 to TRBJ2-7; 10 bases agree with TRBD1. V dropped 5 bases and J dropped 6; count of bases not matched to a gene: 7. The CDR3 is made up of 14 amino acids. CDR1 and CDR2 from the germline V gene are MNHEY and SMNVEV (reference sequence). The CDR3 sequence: CASSLRTGGIEQYF. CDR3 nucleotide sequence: TGTGCCAGCAGTCTCAGGACAGGGGGTATCGAGCAGTACTTC.

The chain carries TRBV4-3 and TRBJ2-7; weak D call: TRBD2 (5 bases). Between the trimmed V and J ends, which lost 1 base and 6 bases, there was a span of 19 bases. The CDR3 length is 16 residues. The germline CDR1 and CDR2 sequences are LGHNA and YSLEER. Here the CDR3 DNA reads TGCGCCAGCAGCCAAGGAGTGCGGGTGTTTCGGGGCGAGCAGTACTTC. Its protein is CASSQGVRVFRGEQYF.

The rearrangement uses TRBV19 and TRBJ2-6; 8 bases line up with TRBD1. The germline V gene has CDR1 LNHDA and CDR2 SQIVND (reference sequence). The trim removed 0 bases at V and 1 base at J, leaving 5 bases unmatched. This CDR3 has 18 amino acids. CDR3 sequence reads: CASSIEDRAPSGANVLTF. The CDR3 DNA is TGTGCCAGTAGTATAGAGGACAGGGCCCCGTCTGGGGCCAACGTCCTGACTTTC.

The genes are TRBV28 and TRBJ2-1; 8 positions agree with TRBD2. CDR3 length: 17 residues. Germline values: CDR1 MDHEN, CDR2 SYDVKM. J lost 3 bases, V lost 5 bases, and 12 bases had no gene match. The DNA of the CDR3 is TGTGCCAGCAGTACATCGGAGACTAGCGCAAACTACAATGAGCAGTTCTTC. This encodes CASSTSETSANYNEQFF.

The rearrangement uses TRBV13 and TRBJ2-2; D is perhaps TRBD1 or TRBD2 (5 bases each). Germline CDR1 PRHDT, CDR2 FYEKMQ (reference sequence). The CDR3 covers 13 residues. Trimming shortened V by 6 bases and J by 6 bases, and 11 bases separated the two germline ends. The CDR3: CASRERGAGELFF. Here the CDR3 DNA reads TGTGCCAGCAGGGAGAGAGGGGCCGGGGAGCTGTTTTTT.

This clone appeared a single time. CDR3 DNA sequence: TGTGCCAGTAGTCCAGCGGGAGCTAGTTTTTACGAGCAGTACTTC. It yields the protein CASSPAGASFYEQYF. The chain is built from TRBV19 and TRBJ2-7; 8 positions agree with TRBD2. Per germline, CDR1 LNHDA and CDR2 SQIVND (reference sequence). There are 15 residues in the CDR3. Trimming at V came to 5 bases and at J to 4 bases, leaving 10 bases not matched to a gene.

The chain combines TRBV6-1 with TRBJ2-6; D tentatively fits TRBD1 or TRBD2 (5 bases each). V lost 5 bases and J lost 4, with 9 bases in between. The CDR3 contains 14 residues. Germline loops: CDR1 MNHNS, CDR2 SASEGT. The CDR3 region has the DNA TGTGCCAGCAGTCCCGGGGCGGGGGCCAACGTCCTGACTTTC. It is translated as CASSPGAGANVLTF.

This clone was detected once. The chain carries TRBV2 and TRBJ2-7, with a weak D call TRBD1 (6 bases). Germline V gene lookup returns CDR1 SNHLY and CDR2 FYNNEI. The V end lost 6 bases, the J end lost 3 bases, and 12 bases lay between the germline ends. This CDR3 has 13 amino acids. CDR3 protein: CASRAGTIYEQYF. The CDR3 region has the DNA TGTGCCAGCAGGGCCGGGACAATCTACGAGCAGTACTTC.